The TCR beta chain described here comes from a study of PD-1 blockade in mismatch repair-deficient tumors. Study details: Enrolled about 2013-2016, patients had progressing, pretreated mismatch repair-deficient cancers of 12 to 13 types.

A few pembrolizumab responders had their TCRs sequenced. Study-wide results and caveats: After pembrolizumab, tumor-resident clones rose rapidly, then generally contracted before radiologic responses.

The CDR3 extends over 13 amino acids. The junction had 7 bases not matched to a gene; V was cut back by 9 bases and J by 5 bases. Germline assignment: CDR1 LNHDA and CDR2 SQIVND (reference sequence). TCRdb's copy holds only in-frame clones and misses some; the assay was immunoSEQ multiplex PCR. This repertoire shows some 120,000 clones, roughly 80% found once; its top ten account for less than 5.5%. This clone was seen once. Its antigen is unknown. Sequencing was performed on peripheral blood, taken more than 58 weeks after starting pembrolizumab. The chain recombines TRBV19 with TRBJ2-5; the match to TRBD2 covers 9 bases. This clonotype originated in an adult with mismatch repair-deficient cancer. The CDR3 here is CASLSSGTETQYF. In DNA, the CDR3 is TGTGCCAGCCTTTCTAGCGGGACGGAGACCCAGTACTTC.